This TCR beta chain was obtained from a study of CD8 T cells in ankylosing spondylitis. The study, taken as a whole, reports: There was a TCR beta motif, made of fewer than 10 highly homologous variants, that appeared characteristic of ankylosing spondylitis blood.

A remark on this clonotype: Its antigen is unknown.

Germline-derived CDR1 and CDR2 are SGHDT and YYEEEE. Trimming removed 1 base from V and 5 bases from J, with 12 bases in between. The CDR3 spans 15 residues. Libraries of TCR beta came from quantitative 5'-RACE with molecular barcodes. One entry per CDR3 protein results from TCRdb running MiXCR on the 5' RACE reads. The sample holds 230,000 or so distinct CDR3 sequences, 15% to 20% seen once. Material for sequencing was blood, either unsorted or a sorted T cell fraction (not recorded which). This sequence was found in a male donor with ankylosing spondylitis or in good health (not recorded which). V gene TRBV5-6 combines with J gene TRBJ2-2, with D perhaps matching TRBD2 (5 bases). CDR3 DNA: TGTGCCAGCAGCTTGCTGGGGAGTTCAACCGGGGAGCTGTTTTTT. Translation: CASSLLGSSTGELFF.